These T cell receptor beta chains were read from a single sample in a study of shared clonotypes between healthy human individuals. Generated by immunoSEQ multiplex PCR, the TCRdb table keeps only in-frame clones and is missing some. The sample has 600,000 to 800,000 clones, around 77% seen once. Sequences were obtained from memory CD4+ T cells sorted from blood. The receptor source for this set is a woman aged 25 to 39 in good health. The CDR3 runs from the conserved cysteine through the conserved F or W. D genes are given only for firm matches. Size is stated for part of the rows, as once, few or many counts, or as a class when the clone is expanded.

d_gene,abundance,len,j_gene,v_gene,CDR3aa,CDR3nt
NA,NA,12,TRBJ2-7,TRBV2,CASGGRSYEQYF,TGTGCCAGCGGAGGCAGAAGCTACGAGCAGTACTTC
NA,NA,14,TRBJ1-2,TRBV11-2,CASSLDVHTQGYTF,TGTGCCAGCAGCTTAGATGTGCATACTCAGGGCTACACCTTC
TRBD2,NA,15,TRBJ2-5,TRBV5-4,CASSSSSSGQETQYF,TGTGCCAGCAGCTCAAGTTCTAGCGGGCAAGAGACCCAGTACTTC
NA,NA,14,TRBJ1-4,TRBV11-2,CASSLGQDNEKLFF,TGTGCCAGCAGCTTAGGGCAGGATAATGAAAAACTGTTTTTT
NA,NA,15,TRBJ2-7,TRBV5-4,CASSSGTPSSYEQYF,TGTGCCAGCAGTTCCGGGACTCCGAGCTCCTACGAGCAGTACTTC
NA,many,12,TRBJ2-7,TRBV2,CASQRVGYEQYF,TGTGCCAGCCAAAGAGTAGGGTACGAGCAGTACTTC
NA,NA,12,TRBJ2-7,TRBV28,CASSFGAGEQYF,TGTGCCAGCAGTTTCGGGGCTGGCGAGCAGTACTTC
TRBD2,NA,15,TRBJ2-5,TRBV7-2,CASSLGTSGRETQYF,TGTGCCAGCAGCTTGGGGACTAGCGGGAGGGAGACCCAGTACTTC
NA,few,13,TRBJ2-3,TRBV28,CASSYRTTRTQYF,TGTGCCAGCAGCTACAGGACAACCCGAACGCAGTATTTT
TRBD2,NA,17,TRBJ2-3,TRBV15,CATSRWGGVTNTDTQYF,TGTGCCACCAGCAGGTGGGGGGGGGTTACGAACACAGATACGCAGTATTTT
TRBD1,NA,15,TRBJ2-2,TRBV2,CASSETAGGLGELFF,TGTGCCAGCAGTGAAACGGCAGGGGGCCTCGGGGAGCTGTTTTTT
NA,NA,14,TRBJ1-5,TRBV30,CAWSVVGRNQPQHF,TGTGCCTGGAGTGTAGTAGGACGGAATCAGCCCCAGCATTTT
NA,NA,12,TRBJ2-7,TRBV6-6,CASFGGNYEQYF,TGTGCCAGCTTCGGCGGGAACTACGAGCAGTACTTC
NA,NA,15,TRBJ2-7,TRBV11-2,CASSRSRWTPYEQYF,TGTGCCAGCAGCCGCTCTCGTTGGACCCCCTACGAGCAGTACTTC
NA,many,13,TRBJ2-1,TRBV14,CASSLRTDNEQFF,TGTGCCAGCAGCCTCCGGACAGACAATGAGCAGTTCTTC
NA,many,14,TRBJ1-4,TRBV19,CATKDGATNEKLFF,TGTGCCACAAAGGACGGAGCAACTAATGAAAAACTGTTTTTT
TRBD1,NA,14,TRBJ2-2,TRBV5-1,CASSGTVNTGELFF,TGCGCCAGCAGCGGGACAGTGAACACCGGGGAGCTGTTTTTT
NA,few,17,TRBJ2-2,TRBV21-1,CASSIRTSGRSVGELFF,TGTGCCAGCAGCATACGGACTAGCGGGAGGTCGGTCGGGGAGCTGTTTTTT
TRBD2,many,18,TRBJ2-5,TRBV7-7,CASSIGVASGSRQETQYF,TGTGCCAGCAGTATAGGGGTCGCTAGCGGGAGTCGGCAAGAGACCCAGTACTTC
TRBD2,NA,15,TRBJ2-3,TRBV4-1,CASSLLASGRNTQYF,TGTGCCAGCAGCTTACTCGCTAGCGGGAGGAATACGCAGTATTTT
NA,few,13,TRBJ1-2,TRBV5-1,CASSPGRNYGYTF,TGCGCCAGCAGCCCCGGACGGAACTATGGCTACACCTTC
NA,NA,12,TRBJ1-1,TRBV5-1,CASSGRDTEAFF,TGCGCCAGCAGCGGTAGAGACACTGAAGCTTTCTTT
NA,many,12,TRBJ1-1,TRBV28,CASSLMDTEAFF,TGTGCCAGCAGTTTAATGGACACTGAAGCTTTCTTT
NA,NA,13,TRBJ1-2,TRBV7-9,CASSLSVGYGYTF,TGTGCCAGCAGCTTAAGCGTTGGCTATGGCTACACCTTC
NA,NA,13,TRBJ2-5,TRBV18,CASSPGIEETQYF,TGTGCCAGCTCACCAGGCATTGAAGAGACCCAGTACTTC
TRBD1,NA,14,TRBJ2-7,TRBV5-4,CASSSGQGAREQYF,TGTGCCAGCAGTTCGGGACAGGGGGCTAGAGAGCAGTACTTC
TRBD1,NA,18,TRBJ2-6,TRBV5-8,CASSSKGQISSGANVLTF,TGTGCCAGCAGCTCCAAGGGACAGATTTCCTCTGGGGCCAACGTCCTGACTTTC
TRBD2,few,15,TRBJ2-1,TRBV4-1,CASSQGGTRHNEQFF,TGCGCCAGCAGCCAAGGTGGGACTAGACACAATGAGCAGTTCTTC
NA,few,16,TRBJ1-5,TRBV6-1,CASSDYRVPNNQPQHF,TGTGCCAGCAGTGACTACAGGGTCCCCAATAATCAGCCCCAGCATTTT
TRBD2,many,17,TRBJ2-3,TRBV5-1,CASSWSGRSASTDTQYF,TGCGCCAGCAGCTGGAGCGGGAGGTCGGCTAGCACAGATACGCAGTATTTT
NA,NA,15,TRBJ1-3,TRBV11-2,CASSLVPGAGNTIYF,TGTGCCAGCAGCTTAGTTCCGGGGGCTGGAAACACCATATATTTT
TRBD1,NA,15,TRBJ1-2,TRBV5-1,CASSFTDRGRKGYTF,TGCGCCAGCAGCTTTACGGACAGGGGGCGAAAGGGCTACACCTTC
NA,NA,13,TRBJ1-2,TRBV28,CASSLTSTYGYTF,TGTGCCAGCAGTCTGACATCTACCTATGGCTACACCTTC
TRBD1,NA,16,TRBJ2-1,TRBV2,CASTKTSGTGVGEQFF,TGTGCCAGCACTAAGACTTCCGGGACAGGGGTTGGAGAGCAGTTCTTC
TRBD2,NA,16,TRBJ2-2,TRBV19,CASSLMGGSGTGELFF,TGTGCCAGTAGCCTAATGGGCGGGAGTGGCACCGGGGAGCTGTTTTTT